This T cell receptor (beta chain) originates from a study of graft-versus-host responses after intestinal transplantation. Time point here: postoperative day 105 after intestinal transplantation (dayNNNN = postoperative day). Graft tissue processing released intraepithelial and lamina propria lymphocytes. Notes on the study in general: Early post-transplant HvG declines were associated with peak circulating GvH clone levels.

For this clone: Its cognate antigen is unknown.

The CDR3 consists of 14 residues. The junction had 2 bases not matched to a gene; V was cut back by 4 bases and J by 0 bases. The V gene's germline CDR1 is SGHRS and CDR2 YFSETQ. Data came from immunoSEQ multiplex PCR; TCRdb stores just in-frame clones and leaves some out. The sample gives about 4,000 clones, 75% of which show up once; 6% to 7.5% is in the top ten. The V call is TRBV5-1, the J call TRBJ2-7, with TRBD2 matching over 9 bases. The TCR originated in a human patient who received an intestinal transplant, so some T cells may come from the graft donor. The input for sequencing was ileum tissue, taken 105 days after intestinal transplantation. The CDR3 DNA reads TGCGCCAGCAGCGGTAGCGGGAGCTCCTACGAGCAGTACTTC. Amino acid sequence: CASSGSGSSYEQYF.